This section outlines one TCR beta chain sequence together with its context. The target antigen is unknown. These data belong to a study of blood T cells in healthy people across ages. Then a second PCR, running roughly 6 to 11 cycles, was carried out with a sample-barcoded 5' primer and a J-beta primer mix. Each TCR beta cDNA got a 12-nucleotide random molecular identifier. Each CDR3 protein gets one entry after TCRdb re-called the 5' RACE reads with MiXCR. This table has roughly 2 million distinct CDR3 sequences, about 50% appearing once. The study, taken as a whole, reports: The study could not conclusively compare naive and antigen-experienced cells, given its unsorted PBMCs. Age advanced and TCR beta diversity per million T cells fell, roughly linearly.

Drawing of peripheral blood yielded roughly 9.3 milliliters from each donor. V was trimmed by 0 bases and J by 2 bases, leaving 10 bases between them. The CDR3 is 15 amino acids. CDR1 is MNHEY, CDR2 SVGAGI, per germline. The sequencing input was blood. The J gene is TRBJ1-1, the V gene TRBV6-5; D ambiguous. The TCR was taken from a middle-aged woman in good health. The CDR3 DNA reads TGTGCCAGCAGTTACTCGGCCAGTCTAAACACTGAAGCTTTCTTT. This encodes CASSYSASLNTEAFF.